This is a list of T cell receptor beta chains from one sample in a study of T cell changes during pregnancy in multiple sclerosis. The data were produced by immunoSEQ multiplex PCR, yet TCRdb's version contains in-frame clones alone and is incomplete. Here the sample spans around 33,000 clones, about 92% being singletons. This specimen was CD4+ T cells from peripheral blood mononuclear cells, taken after pregnancy. All receptors come from a female donor with multiple sclerosis, enrolled in a pregnancy study. CDR3s include the opening cysteine and the closing phenylalanine or tryptophan. D genes are given only for firm matches. Size tells how often a clone was seen (once, few, many) or the class of an expanded clone, and some rows leave it out.

cdr3_nt	cdr3_aa	j_call	d_call	v_call	clone_size
TGTGCCAGTAGACTGGGGGAGGTTTGGACCGGGGAGCTGTTTTTT	CASRLGEVWTGELFF	TRBJ2-2	.	TRBV19	.
TGTGCCAGCAGCTTGGCGCCAGGAAACTATGGCTACACCTTC	CASSLAPGNYGYTF	TRBJ1-2	.	TRBV5-4	.
TGTGCCAGCAGCCGGGCCGTTGGAGCGGGGGTAGGGGAGACCCAGTACTTC	CASSRAVGAGVGETQYF	TRBJ2-5	TRBD2	TRBV5-5	.
TGTGCCAGCAGCCAAGATGGCGGACAGGGGGCGAGCACAGATACGCAGTATTTT	CASSQDGGQGASTDTQYF	TRBJ2-3	TRBD1	TRBV4-2	.
TGCGCCAGCAGCCACCAGGACAGGGGGCCGGATTCACCCCTCCACTTT	CASSHQDRGPDSPLHF	TRBJ1-6	TRBD1	TRBV4-1	.
TGTGCCAGCAGCGATAGGGGTACTAGCGGGGGGGTGAGGGCTGAGCAGTTCTTC	CASSDRGTSGGVRAEQFF	TRBJ2-1	TRBD2	TRBV11-3	few
TGTGCCTGCAGTGAATCCCTGTCCTATGGCTACACCTTC	CACSESLSYGYTF	TRBJ1-2	.	TRBV6-1	.
TGTGCCAGTAGTCCTCGAGGCGGGACAGGGGAAACTACGCAGTATTTT	CASSPRGGTGETTQYF	TRBJ2-3	TRBD1	TRBV19	.
TGTGCCAGCAGCCCAGACAGGGTCGTCAACTATGGCTACACCTTC	CASSPDRVVNYGYTF	TRBJ1-2	TRBD1	TRBV5-4	.
TGCGCCAGCAGCAAGACAGCGAGCTCCTATAATTCACCCCTCCACTTT	CASSKTASSYNSPLHF	TRBJ1-6	.	TRBV5-1	.
TGTGCCAGCAGCTTGGAGTCAGAGGAGCAGTTCTTC	CASSLESEEQFF	TRBJ2-1	.	TRBV13	.
TGTGCCACGGTATCCGGGACAGCATCCTACGAGCAGTACTTC	CATVSGTASYEQYF	TRBJ2-7	TRBD1	TRBV10-3	.
TGTGCCAGCAGTTACTCGATGGTCAGGGGGAACGAGCAGTACTTC	CASSYSMVRGNEQYF	TRBJ2-7	TRBD1	TRBV6-5	.
TGTGCCAGCAGCCAAGATAGCGGGGGGTATGGCTACACCTTC	CASSQDSGGYGYTF	TRBJ1-2	.	TRBV14	.
TGTGCCAGCAGTGACCTTACGACAGGCACGTTGAACACTGAAGCTTTCTTT	CASSDLTTGTLNTEAFF	TRBJ1-1	.	TRBV2	.
TGTGCCAGCATTAAGGAGGCCGGCTCCGAGCAGTACTTC	CASIKEAGSEQYF	TRBJ2-7	.	TRBV2	.
TGCGCCAGCTCATCCCATTACGAGCAGTACTTC	CASSSHYEQYF	TRBJ2-7	.	TRBV5-1	.
TGCGCCAGCAGCTTGGGCAGTTCAAAGGAGCAGTACTTC	CASSLGSSKEQYF	TRBJ2-7	.	TRBV5-1	.
TGTGCCAGCTCACCATTGGACCTGGGGCGCTATGGCTACACCTTC	CASSPLDLGRYGYTF	TRBJ1-2	.	TRBV18	.
TGTGCCAGCAGTCCGAACAGGGCTCGGACAGATACGCAGTATTTT	CASSPNRARTDTQYF	TRBJ2-3	.	TRBV28	.
TGTGCCAGCAGCGTAGGGGTAGCGGGGGGCCCCGGGGAGCTGTTTTTT	CASSVGVAGGPGELFF	TRBJ2-2	TRBD2	TRBV9	.
TGCGCCAGCAGCTTGGAGGGGGCCGGCGGGGAGCTGTTTTTT	CASSLEGAGGELFF	TRBJ2-2	TRBD1	TRBV5-1	.
TGCGCCAGCAGCTTGGGGACTAGATACCGGACGGGCTCCTACGAGCAGTACTTC	CASSLGTRYRTGSYEQYF	TRBJ2-7	TRBD2	TRBV5-1	.
TGTGCCAGCAAGACACAGGGCTTCAATCAGCCCCAGCATTTT	CASKTQGFNQPQHF	TRBJ1-5	.	TRBV7-2	.
TGTGCCATCAGACAGGACGGTATTAATGAGCAGTTCTTC	CAIRQDGINEQFF	TRBJ2-1	.	TRBV10-3	once
TGTGCCAGCAGCCGCGGGGGAAGCGGGGGGCCCCATGAGCAGTTCTTC	CASSRGGSGGPHEQFF	TRBJ2-1	TRBD2	TRBV7-6	.
TGTGCCAGCAGCCAAGCTTGGACTAGCGGCCACAATGAGCAGTTCTTC	CASSQAWTSGHNEQFF	TRBJ2-1	TRBD2	TRBV14	.
TGTGCCAGTAGCGACAGGGTTAATCAGCCCCAGCATTTT	CASSDRVNQPQHF	TRBJ1-5	TRBD1	TRBV19	.
TGTGCTAGTGGTTTGGACCGCGGAGGGGCGCGATTATCGGAGACCCAGTACTTC	CASGLDRGGARLSETQYF	TRBJ2-5	.	TRBV12-5	.
TGTGCCAGCAGTTCACTAGGCGGGGGACCCAATGAGCAGTTCTTC	CASSSLGGGPNEQFF	TRBJ2-1	TRBD2	TRBV2	.
TGTGCCAGCAGCCCAGGTCGTCAGGTCGGATCACCCCTCCACTTT	CASSPGRQVGSPLHF	TRBJ1-6	.	TRBV11-2	.
TGCAGTGCTAGCTACTCCTACGAGCAGTACTTC	CSASYSYEQYF	TRBJ2-7	.	TRBV20-1	.
TGTGCCAGCAGCCCCCTTTCGAGGGAGACCCAGTACTTC	CASSPLSRETQYF	TRBJ2-5	.	TRBV7-9	.
TGTGCCAGCAGCCGCGACAGGGTCGGGGAGCTGTTTTTT	CASSRDRVGELFF	TRBJ2-2	TRBD1	TRBV7-7	.
TGTGCCAGCAGCATAGCCACCTGGAGCTCCTACAATGAGCAGTTCTTC	CASSIATWSSYNEQFF	TRBJ2-1	.	TRBV7-9	.
TGTGCCTCTTTCCCCGGGACTAGCGGTGACGGGGGTGAGCAGTTCTTC	CASFPGTSGDGGEQFF	TRBJ2-1	TRBD2	TRBV10-3	.
TGTGCCAGTAGTATAACTAGCGGGAGGGCCGGTGAGCAGTTCTTC	CASSITSGRAGEQFF	TRBJ2-1	TRBD2	TRBV19	.
TGTGCCAGTAGTATAACGGGTGGCGAAAAACTGTTTTTT	CASSITGGEKLFF	TRBJ1-4	.	TRBV19	.
TGTGCCAGTAGTATAGTCGGCGGAACCTACGAGCAGTACTTC	CASSIVGGTYEQYF	TRBJ2-7	.	TRBV19	.
TGTGCCAGCAGCTTGGCGGCAGGGGGCATCACCGGGGAGCTGTTTTTT	CASSLAAGGITGELFF	TRBJ2-2	TRBD1	TRBV5-4	.
TGTGCCAGCGATTTAGGGACTAGCGAAGGTGAGCAGTTCTTC	CASDLGTSEGEQFF	TRBJ2-1	TRBD2	TRBV10-3	.
TGCGCCAGCAGCCGGGGACTAGCGGGGGCCAACTACAATGAGCAGTTCTTC	CASSRGLAGANYNEQFF	TRBJ2-1	TRBD2	TRBV5-1	.